Listed here are 22 T cell receptor beta chains from one sample, sequenced in a study of CD8+ T cells in alopecia areata (dated by TCRdb to the late 2010s). Library preparation was by the immunoSEQ multiplex PCR assay. For TCR sequencing, RNA was extracted from every sample and reverse transcribed into cDNA to serve as template. TCRdb obtained this table from immuneACCESS and retained in-frame rearrangements with V and J assigned. These tables miss some clones; where compared with another copy, unresolved V genes account for less than half of the shortfall, and the remainder is unexplained. This sample lists approximately 150,000 clones; 55% were detected once. Of the sample, around 5% falls within the top ten clones. Source material: CD4+ T cells sorted from blood. Receptors were obtained from a human donor in good health.

The chain couples TRBV4-1 to TRBJ1-2; maybe TRBD1 (6 bases). CDR3 length: 16 amino acids. Trimming pared 3 bases from V and 8 bases from J, leaving 22 bases between. The V gene's germline CDR1 is MGHRA and CDR2 YSYEKL. CDR3 sequence reads: CASSHPGLSPQGGYTF. CDR3 nucleotide sequence: TGCGCCAGCAGCCACCCCGGGCTGAGTCCGCAGGGGGGCTACACCTTC.

The V and J genes are TRBV25-1 and TRBJ2-5; D gene uncertain. The CDR3 has 13 amino acids. V was clipped by 5 bases and J by 11 bases, with 18 bases between them. From germline, CDR1 is MGHDK and CDR2 SYGVNS. The CDR3 region is CASSNGILAVQYF. Written as DNA, the CDR3 is TGTGCCAGCAGTAACGGTATTCTGGCGGTGCAGTACTTC.

The V call is TRBV23-1, the J call TRBJ1-4, with D perhaps matching TRBD1 (5 bases). TRBV23-1 is noted as an ORF with a role that remains uncertain. The CDR3 extends over 15 amino acids. Trimming pared 4 bases from V and 6 bases from J, leaving 15 bases between. CDR3 nucleotides: TGCGCCAGCAGTCCAACGATGGGGCAGGATGAAAAACTGTTTTTT. Protein: CASSPTMGQDEKLFF.

The chain uses TRBV11-2 and TRBJ2-6; the D gene is possibly TRBD2 (7 bases). The germline V and J ends were trimmed by 2 bases and 2 bases, with 13 bases remaining between them. The length of the CDR3 is 17 residues. The germline V gene encodes CDR1 SGHAT and CDR2 FQNNGV. The CDR3 protein is CASSLSWGGAGANVLTF. In DNA form, the CDR3 reads TGTGCCAGCAGCTTAAGTTGGGGGGGCGCTGGGGCCAACGTCCTGACTTTC.

A few counts support this clone. V gene TRBV6-5 combines with J gene TRBJ2-3; D unclear. The CDR3 sequence is 12 residues long. Germline CDR1 and CDR2: MNHEY and SVGAGI. Trimming pared 4 bases from V and 6 bases from J, leaving 8 bases between. CDR3 amino acids: CASSSLGDTQYF. CDR3 coding DNA: TGTGCCAGCAGTTCCCTAGGGGATACGCAGTATTTT.

The rearrangement links TRBV30 to TRBJ2-2; TRBD2 matches 12 bases. The CDR3 extends over 15 amino acids. Germline V lookup: CDR1 GTSNPN, CDR2 SVGIG (reference sequence). V lost 5 bases to trimming and J lost 6 bases; unmatched junction nucleotides: 7. The CDR3 region is CAWVGLAGNAGELFF. For the CDR3, the DNA is TGTGCCTGGGTTGGACTAGCGGGAAACGCCGGGGAGCTGTTTTTT.

This clone was counted a few times. The rearrangement links TRBV5-6 to TRBJ2-5; D call uncertain. The CDR3 contains 16 residues. Germline V lookup: CDR1 SGHDT, CDR2 YYEEEE. Trimming stripped 1 base from V and 0 bases from J, with 13 bases between. The DNA of the CDR3 is TGTGCCAGCAGCTTGAGGGCAGGCCGCCACCAAGAGACCCAGTACTTC. The encoded protein is CASSLRAGRHQETQYF.

J is TRBJ2-2 and V is TRBV29-1; maybe TRBD2 (7 bases). Trimming stripped 7 bases from V and 5 bases from J, with 14 bases between. The length of the CDR3 is 13 residues. The germline V gene has CDR1 SQVTM and CDR2 ANQGSEA. CDR3 sequence: CSALRGGTGELFF. In DNA form, the CDR3 reads TGCAGCGCCCTGAGGGGGGGAACCGGGGAGCTGTTTTTT.

The chain carries TRBV28 and TRBJ1-3; 7 bases map to TRBD1. CDR1 and CDR2 from the germline V gene are MDHEN and SYDVKM. V gave up 6 bases and J gave up 0 bases; unmatched junction bases: 2. The CDR3 is made up of 14 amino acids. This chain's CDR3 is CASSDRASGNTIYF. The CDR3 nucleotides read TGTGCCAGCAGCGACAGGGCCTCTGGAAACACCATATATTTT.

This chain joins TRBV7-9 and TRBJ1-1; perhaps TRBD1 as D (6 bases). The V end was cut by 8 bases, the J end by 0 bases, with 22 bases between. The CDR3 sequence is 17 residues long. Germline V gene sequence: CDR1 SEHNR, CDR2 FQNEAQ (reference sequence). CDR3 bases: TGTGCCAGCGGGGGACCGGGACACACACCAATGAACACTGAAGCTTTCTTT. Amino acids: CASGGPGHTPMNTEAFF.

The J gene is TRBJ2-7, the V gene TRBV29-1, with unresolved D. V was trimmed by 7 bases and J by 4 bases, leaving 11 bases between them. Germline loops: CDR1 SQVTM, CDR2 ANQGSEA. The CDR3 consists of 11 residues. CDR3 sequence: CSARQWYEQYF. DNA of the CDR3: TGCAGCGCCCGCCAATGGTACGAGCAGTACTTC.

In regard to this clone: Its ends do not fully match the called genes, so a read error is possible. The CDR3 sequence is CASSTTRTTGELFF. The CDR3 bases are TGTGCTAGCAGCACAACCCGGACCACCGGGGAGCTGTTTTTT. The rearrangement links TRBV7-7 to TRBJ2-2, with D hard to call. From germline, CDR1 is SSHAT and CDR2 FNYEAQ (reference sequence). The CDR3 runs to 14 residues. Combining the CDR3 with reference TRBV7-7 and TRBJ2-2 gives the whole variable domain GAGVSQSPRYKVTKRGQDVTLRCDPISSHATLYWYQQALGQGPEFLTYFNYEAQPDKSGLPSDRFSAERPEGSISTLTIQRTEQRDSAMYRCASSTTRTTGELFFGEGSRLTVL.

This chain uses TRBV7-9 with TRBJ1-2; the match to TRBD1 covers 12 bases. V was pared by 4 bases and J by 7 bases, with 4 bases of the junction left unmatched. CDR1 is SEHNR and CDR2 is FQNEAQ in the germline V gene (reference sequence). CDR3 length equals 14 residues. Here the CDR3 reads CASSSGQGASGYTF. The CDR3 coding sequence is TGTGCCAGCAGCTCGGGACAGGGGGCGTCTGGCTACACCTTC. Filled out from reference TRBV7-9 and TRBJ1-2, the complete variable domain reads DTGVSQNPRHKITKRGQNVTFRCDPISEHNRLYWYRQTLGQGPEFLTYFQNEAQLEKSRLLSDRFSAERPKGSFSTLEIQRTEQGDSAMYLCASSSGQGASGYTFGSGTRLTVV.

The rearrangement links TRBV29-1 to TRBJ1-4; D call uncertain. The germline V gene has CDR1 SQVTM and CDR2 ANQGSEA. The CDR3 is 13 residues long. The V end lost 4 bases, the J end lost 3 bases, and 9 bases lay between the germline ends. The CDR3 bases are TGCAGCGTTGGTGGTGGGGCTAATGAAAAACTGTTTTTT. Its translation is CSVGGGANEKLFF.

The chain has TRBV2 and TRBJ1-5; tentative D call: TRBD1 (5 bases). Trimming stripped 5 bases from V and 2 bases from J, with 10 bases between. This CDR3 spans 14 amino acids. Germline V lookup: CDR1 SNHLY, CDR2 FYNNEI. In nucleotides, the CDR3 is TGTGCCAGCAGTCGGGACGGAGGCAATCAGCCCCAGCATTTT. It translates to CASSRDGGNQPQHF. Combining the CDR3 with reference TRBV2 and TRBJ1-5 gives the whole variable domain EPEVTQTPSHQVTQMGQEVILRCVPISNHLYFYWYRQILGQKVEFLVSFYNNEISEKSEIFDDQFSVERPDGSNFTLKIRSTKLEDSAMYFCASSRDGGNQPQHFGDGTRLSIL.

This clone has just one count. The V and J genes are TRBV5-1 and TRBJ2-2; no reliable D call. This CDR3 has 15 residues. Germline CDR1 and CDR2: SGHRS and YFSETQ. V was trimmed by 3 bases and J by 4 bases, leaving 13 bases between them. The CDR3 DNA sequence: TGCGCCAGCAGCTCCCAAGTTTTGAGCACCGGGGAGCTGTTTTTT. Translated: CASSSQVLSTGELFF.

The chain couples TRBV29-1 to TRBJ2-1; D might be TRBD1 (7 bases). There are 12 residues in the CDR3. From germline, CDR1 is SQVTM and CDR2 ANQGSEA. Trimming shortened V by 3 bases and J by 9 bases, and 12 bases separated the two germline ends. CDR3 in amino acids: CSVDTGEVEQFF. The CDR3 nucleotides are TGCAGCGTTGATACAGGGGAGGTTGAGCAGTTCTTC.

The J gene is TRBJ2-7, the V gene TRBV9; TRBD1 matches 11 bases. In germline, CDR1 is SGDLS, CDR2 YYNGEE. CDR3 length: 14 amino acids. Trimming cost V 2 bases and J 6 bases; bases outside gene matches: 4. This CDR3 reads CASSVRTGGAEQYF. The CDR3 DNA reads TGTGCCAGCAGCGTGAGGACAGGGGGCGCCGAGCAGTACTTC.

J is TRBJ2-7 and V is TRBV7-8; D uncertain. The ends were cut back, 1 base at V and 7 bases at J, with 17 bases in the middle. From germline, CDR1 is SGHVS and CDR2 FQNEAQ. The CDR3 runs 15 residues. CDR3 sequence reads: CASSLGNSRVREQYF. The DNA of the CDR3 is TGTGCCAGCAGCTTAGGGAACAGCCGTGTGAGGGAGCAGTACTTC.

This clone occurred a few times. V is TRBV15 and J is TRBJ1-1; D remains unclear. CDR1 and CDR2 (germline): LNHNV, YYDKDF (reference sequence). This CDR3 region has 16 residues. V lost 0 bases to trimming and J lost 3 bases, with 14 bases between them. CDR3 residues: CATSRDFMAGDTEAFF. The CDR3 DNA sequence: TGTGCCACCAGCAGAGATTTTATGGCCGGAGACACTGAAGCTTTCTTT.

This clone came up a few times. V is TRBV28 and J is TRBJ2-1, with TRBD2 matching 9 bases. CDR1 and CDR2 (germline): MDHEN, SYDVKM. V trimming: 7 bases; J trimming: 2 bases; junction bases outside the gene matches: 18. The CDR3 totals 19 residues. The CDR3 DNA reads TGTGCCAGCAATCACTTTGATAGCCCCCGACTAGCGGCCTACAATGAGCAGTTCTTC. Its protein product is CASNHFDSPRLAAYNEQFF.

The J gene is TRBJ1-1, the V gene TRBV29-1, with 8 nucleotides matching TRBD1. CDR1 is SQVTM and CDR2 is ANQGSEA in the germline V gene. Trimming removed 5 bases from V and 4 bases from J; junction bases left unmatched: 6. CDR3 length: 13 amino acids. The CDR3 reads CSVQGALSTEAFF. In DNA form, the CDR3 reads TGCAGCGTTCAGGGGGCGCTTAGCACTGAAGCTTTCTTT.